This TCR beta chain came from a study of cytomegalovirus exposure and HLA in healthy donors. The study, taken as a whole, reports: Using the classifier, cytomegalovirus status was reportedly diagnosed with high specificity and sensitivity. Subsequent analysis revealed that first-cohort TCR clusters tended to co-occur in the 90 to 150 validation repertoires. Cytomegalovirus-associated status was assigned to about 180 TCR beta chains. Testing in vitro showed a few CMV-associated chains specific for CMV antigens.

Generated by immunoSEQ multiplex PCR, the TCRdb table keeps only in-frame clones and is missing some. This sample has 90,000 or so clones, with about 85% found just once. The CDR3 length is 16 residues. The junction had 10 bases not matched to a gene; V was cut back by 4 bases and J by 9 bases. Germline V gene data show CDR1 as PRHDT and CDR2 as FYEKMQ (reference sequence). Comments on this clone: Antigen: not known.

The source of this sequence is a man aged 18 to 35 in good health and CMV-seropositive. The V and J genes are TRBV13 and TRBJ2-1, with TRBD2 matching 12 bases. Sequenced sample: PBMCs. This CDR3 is CASSSRVASGRVEQFF. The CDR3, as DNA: TGTGCCAGCAGCTCTAGAGTGGCTAGCGGGAGGGTTGAGCAGTTCTTC.